The clone carrying this T cell receptor beta chain was observed a few times. PBMCs numbering at least 6 million were isolated per sample. The record originates from a study of blood T cells in healthy people across ages. CDR1 and CDR2 (germline): MNHNS, SASEGT. V shed 7 bases and J 4 bases; nucleotides not matched to a gene: 7. CDR3 length: 14 residues. A sample-barcoded 5' primer and a J-beta primer mix were used in a second PCR of roughly 7 to 12 cycles. TCRdb re-called the 5' RACE reads with MiXCR, one entry per CDR3 protein. The data contain over a million distinct CDR3 sequences, 40% to 45% of them singletons.

The receptor comes from a woman between 18 and 29 years old in good health. The chain employs TRBV6-1 and TRBJ2-1; 7 bases are shared with TRBD2. The sample was blood. The CDR3 nucleotides read TGTGCCAGCACCCGGACTAGAACGTACAATGAGCAGTTCTTC. This translates into CASTRTRTYNEQFF.